Listed below are T cell receptor beta chains from one sample, sequenced in a study of T cell responses to AZD1222 COVID-19 vaccine. The assay was immunoSEQ multiplex PCR, and TCRdb's table has in-frame clones only and misses some. This table holds 110,000 or so clones, about nine tenths found once. The starting material was peripheral blood, obtained 28 days after the second dose of the MenACWY control vaccine. The source of these receptors is an adult who received the MenACWY meningococcal vaccine as a control. CDR3s leave out the opening cysteine and the closing phenylalanine or tryptophan. Fields, in order: V gene, J gene, CDR3 protein.

V: TRBV11-3
J: TRBJ2-3
CDR3: ASSPGTVSTDTQY

V: TRBV5-1
J: TRBJ2-7
CDR3: ASSVLAGGTYEQY

V: TRBV6-5
J: TRBJ1-1
CDR3: ASSYFQTTEAF

V: TRBV11-2
J: TRBJ1-3
CDR3: ASSPDALSGNTIY

V: TRBV28
J: TRBJ2-2
CDR3: ASSSLLWGVTGELF

V: TRBV18
J: TRBJ2-7
CDR3: ASSRKDRDEQY

V: TRBV30
J: TRBJ2-5
CDR3: AWSVLWETQY

V: TRBV15
J: TRBJ2-5
CDR3: ATSRDLEETQY

V: TRBV28
J: TRBJ1-5
CDR3: ATRTVSNQPQH

V: TRBV9
J: TRBJ2-3
CDR3: ASSLEGVRTDTQY

V: TRBV7-2
J: TRBJ2-7
CDR3: ASSLDHSANEQY

V: TRBV7-2
J: TRBJ2-2
CDR3: ASSLGGGLNTGELF

V: TRBV7-8
J: TRBJ2-5
CDR3: ASSVWTSGGAQETQY

V: TRBV2
J: TRBJ1-2
CDR3: ASRALGGTNYGYT

V: TRBV5-1
J: TRBJ2-1
CDR3: ASSVASWEANEQF

V: TRBV7-9
J: TRBJ2-3
CDR3: AITETRQRFSTDTQY

V: TRBV29-1
J: TRBJ2-2
CDR3: SALGGGTTNTGELF

V: TRBV7-9
J: TRBJ1-1
CDR3: ASSFGTGGVIWTEAF

V: TRBV18
J: TRBJ1-6
CDR3: ASSPGQDLLH

V: TRBV18
J: TRBJ1-2
CDR3: ASSKANYGYT

V: TRBV2
J: TRBJ1-6
CDR3: ASRGQFYNSPLH

V: TRBV6-1
J: TRBJ1-5
CDR3: ASSEAGKTKTISNQPQH

V: TRBV3-1/TRBV3-2
J: TRBJ2-5
CDR3: ATQTQGSYETQY

V: TRBV3-1/TRBV3-2
J: TRBJ2-7
CDR3: ASSRLGLAGGHYEQY